This record covers a single TCR beta chain. Its specific antigen is unknown. No clone much larger than this one lies a single base away; base qualities are absent. This entry is derived from a study of blood T cell repertoires in COVID-19 (dated by TCRdb to 2020 to 2022). With regard to the full study: Collaborator samples came from the United States, Italy and Spain and covered acute and convalescent phases of COVID-19. A freely available public database, intended as a resource for researchers studying the immune response to SARS-CoV-2, is where the repertoires were released. The material from the prospective study consisted of cDNA or gDNA derived from T cells, B-cell-depleted T cells, or PBMCs. Deeply sampled blood TCRbeta repertoires from subjects exposed to, actively infected with, or recovered from COVID-19 were included in the dataset. The sample metadata nearly always contained a de-identified subject ID, COVID-19 status, age in years and sex. The samples were drawn from two sources: the first 160 participants of the ongoing ImmuneRACE study, and about 1,300 subjects contributed by 6 global collaborators. Where available, HLA class I and class II types were taken from metadata supplied by the sample provider and were not determined by assay-based typing. Study-level results and caveats: The quantity of clinical and demographic metadata differed by source and by participant and was supplied without curation.

Enrolling through a virtual design, the prospective study's participants ranged in age from roughly 18 to 89 years and lived across roughly 24 United States geographic areas. To assign participants to cohorts, the prospective study relied on clinical history that participants themselves reported in a screening survey and a study questionnaire. Recovered participants in ImmuneRACE Cohort 3 were defined as having two consecutive negative NP/OP PCR tests, clearance from a healthcare professional, or resolution of symptoms. In the prospective study, mobile phlebotomists collected whole blood, serum and a nasopharyngeal or oropharyngeal swab from each participant. Participants in the prospective study had the option to provide additional blood draws and questionnaires over a roughly 2-month period. Before DNA extraction, prospective study blood samples were shipped either frozen or at room temperature.

TCRbeta CDR3 regions were amplified from genomic DNA using the immunoSEQ Assay, a bias-controlled multiplex PCR. As for how the authors treated the data: Within the assay, amplification of reference gene primers was used to estimate how many nucleated cells each sample contained. Sequence reads were collapsed and filtered to measure the absolute abundance of every unique TCRbeta CDR3 rearrangement. Productive Simpson clonality was computed per sample as the square root of Simpson's diversity index over productive rearrangements. TCRdb re-hosts the immuneACCESS table, in-frame sequences only. Its copies lack some clones; in the studies checked, an unresolved V gene accounts for under half of them, and the cause for the rest is not known. That table supplies the V and J calls and clone size; D and trimming were determined from the DNA. This sample is represented by approximately 170,000 clones; 84% of them were singletons. The top ten hold 3.2% of the sample.

Based on the germline V gene, the CDR1 and CDR2 sequences are SGHAT and FQNNGV. Trimming at the junction amounts to 5 bases on V and 0 bases on J, and the germline ends lie 19 bases apart. From the cysteine up to the phenylalanine, the CDR3 has a length of 17 residues. Only CDR3 DNA remains: 51 bases, in frame from the first base. The sequence links TRBV11-2 to TRBJ1-1; the D segment cannot be called with confidence. This clonotype was sampled from a woman in her 30s who had recovered from COVID-19. Sequencing input: PBMCs or T cells enriched from blood (not recorded which). CDR3 reads: CASSRQGGRIVNTEAFF. The sequenced DNA is TGTGCCAGCAGCCGACAAGGAGGGCGGATCGTGAACACTGAAGCTTTCTTT.